One sample yielded the 31 T cell receptor beta chains listed below, sequenced in a study of cytomegalovirus exposure and HLA in healthy donors. Assay used: immunoSEQ multiplex PCR; TCRdb lists only in-frame clones, some missing. The profile shows about 150,000 clones, about 82% of them singletons. Sample: PBMCs. These receptors all stem from a human donor in good health.

V usage is TRBV9 and J usage is TRBJ1-5; D might be TRBD1 (6 bases). The CDR3 runs to 15 residues. The ends were cut back, 0 bases at V and 8 bases at J, with 15 bases in the middle. Germline-derived CDR1 and CDR2 are SGDLS and YYNGEE. The CDR3: CASSVGAQGFEPQHF. DNA for the CDR3: TGTGCCAGCAGCGTAGGGGCACAGGGCTTTGAGCCCCAGCATTTT.

The gene calls are TRBV9 and TRBJ2-1, with 10 bases matching TRBD2. J gave up 1 base and V 3 bases, and 7 bases lay outside the gene matches. This CDR3 is 17 amino acids long. Germline CDR1 SGDLS, CDR2 YYNGEE. The CDR3 nucleotides are TGTGCCAGCAGCGCGACTAGCGGGCGATCGTCCTACAATGAGCAGTTCTTC. As protein: CASSATSGRSSYNEQFF.

The chain combines TRBV5-1 with TRBJ2-5; 14 bases are shared with TRBD2. This CDR3 is built from 20 residues. Germline CDR1 and CDR2: SGHRS and YFSETQ. With V trimmed by 1 base and J by 2 bases, 13 bases remained unmatched. Written as DNA, the CDR3 is TGCGCCAGCAGCTTGCGGGGACTAGCGGGGGCCACTTCATTTCAAGAGACCCAGTACTTC. Translated, it gives CASSLRGLAGATSFQETQYF.

The rearrangement uses TRBV11-2 and TRBJ1-5, with D possibly being TRBD1 (5 bases). V was pared by 1 base and J by 1 base, with 11 bases between. Per the germline V gene, CDR1 is SGHAT and CDR2 is FQNNGV. The CDR3 totals 16 residues. CDR3: CASSLGQHGSNQPQHF. CDR3 coding DNA: TGTGCCAGCAGCTTAGGACAGCATGGGAGCAATCAGCCCCAGCATTTT.

The chain has TRBV7-8 and TRBJ1-6; 10 nucleotides agree with TRBD1. CDR1 SGHVS and CDR2 FQNEAQ come from the germline V gene. The V and J ends lost 1 base and 7 bases, in that order; junction bases with no gene match: 7. The CDR3 is made up of 17 amino acids. CDR3: CASSLGDRGFENSPLHF. Written as DNA, the CDR3 is TGTGCCAGCAGCTTAGGGGACAGGGGATTTGAGAATTCACCCCTCCACTTT. Supplemented by reference TRBV7-8 and TRBJ1-6, the full variable domain reads GAGVSQSPRYKVAKRGQDVALRCDPISGHVSLFWYQQALGQGPEFLTYFQNEAQLDKSGLPSDRFFAERPEGSVSTLKIQRTQQEDSAVYLCASSLGDRGFENSPLHFGNGTRLTVT.

The chain combines TRBV5-6 with TRBJ1-6; the D gene is possibly TRBD1 (5 bases). Germline V gene lookup returns CDR1 SGHDT and CDR2 YYEEEE. The V gene lost 4 bases and the J gene lost 8 bases, with 16 bases spanning the gap. This CDR3 is built from 15 residues. The CDR3, as DNA: TGTGCCAGCAGCCGATTCAGGGATAGGGATTCACCCCTCCACTTT. It translates to CASSRFRDRDSPLHF.

V usage is TRBV7-9 and J usage is TRBJ1-1, with D hard to call. The CDR3 sequence is 13 residues long. Germline CDR1 SEHNR, CDR2 FQNEAQ (reference sequence). The V end was cut by 2 bases, the J end by 1 base, with 5 bases between. The CDR3 nucleotides are TGTGCCAGCAGCTTAAGCTCGAACACTGAAGCTTTCTTT. It specifies CASSLSSNTEAFF.

The gene calls are TRBV5-1 and TRBJ1-1; TRBD1 matches at 7 bases. The ends lost 0 bases at V and 4 bases at J; junction bases unmatched: 3. The CDR3 loop spans 14 amino acids. Germline V gene sequence: CDR1 SGHRS, CDR2 YFSETQ. The CDR3 region is CASSLDPGGTEAFF. DNA of the CDR3: TGCGCCAGCAGCTTGGATCCAGGGGGCACTGAAGCTTTCTTT.

The chain recombines TRBV29-1 with TRBJ2-3; possibly TRBD2 for D (6 bases). The CDR3 has 15 residues. CDR1 and CDR2 from the germline V gene are SQVTM and ANQGSEA. Trimming took off 0 bases at V and 4 bases at J, with 14 bases between the two ends. CDR3 loop: CSVEDRRVSADTQYF. The CDR3 DNA reads as TGCAGCGTTGAAGATAGGAGGGTATCCGCAGATACGCAGTATTTT.

The V and J genes are TRBV7-3 and TRBJ2-7; 7 bases agree with TRBD1. In germline, CDR1 is SGHTA, CDR2 FQGTGA. Trimming cost V 1 base and J 5 bases; bases outside gene matches: 5. The CDR3 contains 14 residues. This CDR3 reads CASSLMTGSHEQYF. CDR3 DNA sequence: TGTGCCAGCAGCTTAATGACAGGGAGCCACGAGCAGTACTTC.

V usage is TRBV2 and J usage is TRBJ2-1; 12 positions match TRBD2. Germline-derived CDR1 and CDR2 are SNHLY and FYNNEI. The CDR3 sequence is 16 residues long. V lost 4 bases and J lost 4; bases outside the gene matches: 5. The CDR3 sequence is CASSVPGLAGYNEQFF. CDR3 sequence (DNA): TGTGCCAGCAGTGTACCGGGACTAGCGGGTTACAATGAGCAGTTCTTC.

The gene calls are TRBV25-1 and TRBJ2-7; a weak D match, TRBD2 (7 bases). CDR1 MGHDK and CDR2 SYGVNS come from the germline V gene. The CDR3 has 13 residues. V was cut by 4 bases and J by 6 bases, with 13 bases left in between. The CDR3 DNA reads as TGTGCCAGCAGTGGGCTTAGGGGGGGCGAGCAGTACTTC. This encodes CASSGLRGGEQYF.

This chain's CDR3 is CASSVTGSQGYNEQFF. The CDR3 DNA follows: TGCGCCAGCAGCGTAACAGGGAGTCAGGGGTACAATGAGCAGTTCTTC. The chain is built from TRBV5-1 and TRBJ2-1, with D maybe TRBD1 (6 bases). Trimming stripped 4 bases from V and 4 bases from J, with 18 bases between. Per the germline V gene, CDR1 is SGHRS and CDR2 is YFSETQ. CDR3 length equals 16 residues.

V gene TRBV4-1 combines with J gene TRBJ2-1; tentatively, D is TRBD1 (5 bases). Trimming stripped 0 bases from V and 2 bases from J, with 11 bases between. This CDR3 has 16 amino acids. The germline CDR1 and CDR2 sequences are MGHRA and YSYEKL. The CDR3 DNA sequence: TGCGCCAGCAGCCAAGATAAGGGGCTTACCTACAATGAGCAGTTCTTC. Its translation: CASSQDKGLTYNEQFF.

Notes on this clone: The junction differs from germline at one of its ends, possibly a read error. V is TRBV7-2 and J is TRBJ1-1; D remains unclear. From germline, CDR1 is SGHTA and CDR2 FQGNSA. This CDR3 is built from 14 residues. Here the CDR3 reads CASSLAAQATEAFF. CDR3 coding DNA: TGTGCCAGCAGTTTAGCAGCTCAGGCGACTGAAGCTTTCTTT.

The J gene is TRBJ2-1, the V gene TRBV5-1, with 8 bases lining up with TRBD1. V lost 2 bases, J lost 6 bases, and 10 bases stayed unmatched. Looked up from germline, CDR1 is SGHRS and CDR2 is YFSETQ. The CDR3 covers 16 residues. The CDR3 is CASSLLTGQGANEQFF. The DNA for the CDR3 is TGCGCCAGCAGCTTACTCACAGGGCAGGGGGCCAATGAGCAGTTCTTC.

The V call is TRBV28, the J call TRBJ2-7, with 7 bases lining up with TRBD2. The CDR3 length is 16 residues. Germline V gives CDR1 MDHEN, CDR2 SYDVKM. The V segment lost 5 bases and the J segment 3 bases; nucleotides outside the gene matches: 13. The CDR3 sequence: CASSPSAGTLIYEQYF. CDR3 nucleotide sequence: TGTGCCAGCAGTCCTTCAGCGGGGACCTTAATCTACGAGCAGTACTTC. Combining the CDR3 with reference TRBV28 and TRBJ2-7 gives the whole variable domain DVKVTQSSRYLVKRTGEKVFLECVQDMDHENMFWYRQDPGLGLRLIYFSYDVKMKEKGDIPEGYSVSREKKERFSLILESASTNQTSMYLCASSPSAGTLIYEQYFGPGTRLTVT.

This clone was detected only a few times. The V gene is TRBV6-1, the J gene TRBJ2-5, with 10 bases lining up with TRBD1. Germline loops: CDR1 MNHNS, CDR2 SASEGT. The length of the CDR3 is 18 residues. The V gene end was trimmed by 3 bases and the J gene end by 5 bases; junction bases not matched to a gene: 15. As DNA, the CDR3 is TGTGCCAGCAGTGAGCTGTCCGGGACAGGGGCCGTTCGTGAGACCCAGTACTTC. Protein product: CASSELSGTGAVRETQYF.

This clone appeared once. The chain recombines TRBV27 with TRBJ1-1; 10 bases are shared with TRBD1. Losses at the gene ends were 1 base for V and 2 bases for J; bases not matched to a gene: 4. Germline CDR1 reads MNHEY; CDR2 reads SMNVEV (reference sequence). The CDR3 has 16 amino acids. CDR3 bases: TGTGCCAGCAGTTTATTTGGGACAGGGGCCAACACTGAAGCTTTCTTT. Residues: CASSLFGTGANTEAFF.

The chain carries TRBV5-1 and TRBJ2-5; 9 positions agree with TRBD2. Germline CDR1 reads SGHRS; CDR2 reads YFSETQ. There are 16 residues in the CDR3. J was trimmed by 5 bases and V by 4 bases; bases with no gene match: 12. CDR3 DNA: TGCGCCAGCAGCGTGGGACTAGCCGAGAGGTGGGAGACCCAGTACTTC. As protein: CASSVGLAERWETQYF. The full variable domain, with the rest looked up from reference TRBV5-1 and TRBJ2-5, is KAGVTQTPRYLIKTRGQQVTLSCSPISGHRSVSWYQQTPGQGLQFLFEYFSETQRNKGNFPGRFSGRQFSNSRSEMNVSTLELGDSALYLCASSVGLAERWETQYFGPGTRLLVL.

This clone appeared a single time. V usage is TRBV9 and J usage is TRBJ2-7, with TRBD2 as a possible D gene (6 bases). Trimming removed 0 bases from V and 3 bases from J, with 16 bases in between. The V gene's germline CDR1 is SGDLS and CDR2 YYNGEE. CDR3 size: 16 residues. The CDR3 region has the DNA TGTGCCAGCAGCGTAGAATACGGGGGACCCCTCTACGAGCAGTACTTC. It is translated as CASSVEYGGPLYEQYF.

The V call is TRBV19, the J call TRBJ2-7; TRBD1 matches 8 bases. With 5 bases clipped from V and 6 bases from J, the junction kept 9 bases outside the gene matches. Germline V lookup: CDR1 LNHDA, CDR2 SQIVND (reference sequence). The CDR3 length is 14 residues. In nucleotides, the CDR3 is TGTGCCAGTAGTTGGGGCCAGGGGGCGCGCGAGCAGTACTTC. Translation: CASSWGQGAREQYF.

A note on this clone: Sequence at one end of the junction differs from germline and may be a read error. The chain recombines TRBV18 with TRBJ2-1, with TRBD1 identical over 7 bases. Germline loops: CDR1 KGHSH, CDR2 LQKENI. The CDR3 is 14 amino acids. The CDR3 protein is CASSPRTGDNEQFF. Written as DNA, the CDR3 is TGTGCCAGCTCCCCACGTACAGGGGACAATGAGCAGTTCTTC.

The rearrangement links TRBV25-1 to TRBJ1-1, with D perhaps matching TRBD1 (5 bases). Trimming took 1 base from V and 7 from J, leaving 10 bases between them. CDR3 size: 13 residues. Per the germline V gene, CDR1 is MGHDK and CDR2 is SYGVNS. CDR3 sequence reads: CASSELGGLEAFF. CDR3 DNA sequence: TGTGCCAGCAGTGAATTGGGGGGACTTGAAGCTTTCTTT.

The chain has TRBV4-2 and TRBJ1-1, with D tentatively TRBD1 (5 bases). V was trimmed by 0 bases and J by 0 bases, leaving 14 bases between them. The germline V gene has CDR1 LGHNA and CDR2 YNFKEQ. The CDR3 runs 17 residues. The CDR3 spells CASSQENQGIMNTEAFF. CDR3 nucleotides: TGTGCCAGCAGCCAAGAGAACCAGGGCATAATGAACACTGAAGCTTTCTTT.

This clone appeared a single time. The chain is built from TRBV27 and TRBJ2-6; no clear D gene. Trimming cost V 6 bases and J 1 base, with 10 bases left between them. Germline CDR1 and CDR2: MNHEY and SMNVEV (reference sequence). The CDR3 runs to 15 residues. This CDR3 is CASSRGLSGANVLTF. The CDR3 DNA sequence: TGTGCCAGCAGCAGAGGCTTGTCTGGGGCCAACGTCCTGACTTTC.

The chain employs TRBV5-1 and TRBJ2-4, with TRBD2 matching over 10 bases. Germline assignment: CDR1 SGHRS and CDR2 YFSETQ. With 3 bases clipped from V and 0 bases from J, the junction kept 3 bases outside the gene matches. The CDR3 is 16 residues long. CDR3 sequence (DNA): TGCGCCAGCAGCTACCTAGCGGGGGTAGCCAAAAACATTCAGTACTTC. Its translation is CASSYLAGVAKNIQYF.

The chain employs TRBV29-1 and TRBJ2-5; the match to TRBD1 covers 7 bases. The CDR3 has 15 amino acids. In germline, CDR1 is SQVTM, CDR2 ANQGSEA. The trim removed 3 bases at V and 2 bases at J, leaving 9 bases unmatched. The CDR3 region has the DNA TGCAGCGTTGAGAGACAGGGCCGACTTCAAGAGACCCAGTACTTC. This translates into CSVERQGRLQETQYF.

The V call is TRBV18, the J call TRBJ1-2, with D perhaps matching TRBD1 (6 bases). Per the germline V gene, CDR1 is KGHSH and CDR2 is LQKENI. This CDR3 spans 15 amino acids. V was trimmed by 6 bases and J by 3 bases, leaving 17 bases between them. CDR3 nucleotide sequence: TGTGCCAGCTCGCCTGAAACGGACAGTTACTATGGCTACACCTTC. Residues: CASSPETDSYYGYTF.

The CDR3 loop reads CASRPGQPNTGELFF. CDR3 DNA: TGTGCCAGCAGACCAGGACAGCCTAACACCGGGGAGCTGTTTTTT. This chain uses TRBV6-6 with TRBJ2-2; possible D gene TRBD1, 6 bases. Trimming stripped 6 bases from V and 2 bases from J, with 13 bases between. Per the germline V gene, CDR1 is MNHNY and CDR2 is SVGAGI (reference sequence). The CDR3 loop spans 15 amino acids.

The rearrangement uses TRBV15 and TRBJ2-5; maybe TRBD2 (6 bases). The CDR3 has 16 amino acids. Trimming pared 1 base from V and 0 bases from J, leaving 12 bases between. In germline, CDR1 is LNHNV, CDR2 YYDKDF (reference sequence). The CDR3 spells CATSRGGSGNQETQYF. CDR3 bases: TGTGCCACCAGCAGAGGGGGTAGCGGAAACCAAGAGACCCAGTACTTC.